This entry concerns a single TCR beta chain. What it recognizes is unknown. At one end, the junction sequence differs from germline, possibly due to a read error. Read data end 3 residues before the CDR3 end; the end is taken from the germline J gene. This CDR3 region has 18 residues. Germline values: CDR1 SGHTA, CDR2 FQGNSA. This specimen belongs to a study of T cells in women clearing cervical HPV infection. Overall study context: Controls gave blood once infection was undetectable; cases at lesion identification.

Profiled with immunoSEQ multiplex PCR; TCRdb holds only in-frame clones, not every one. This sample lists about 24,000 clones; its ten largest clones have about 4.9%. Dot-blot hybridization genotyped cervical HPV amplified with MY09/MY11 PCR. General study findings and limits: It is unknown whether associations predate infection; no effector/memory or HPV-specific sorting. CIN3+ cases had significantly higher TCR repertoire richness than controls, but evenness did not differ.

This chain joins TRBV7-2 and TRBJ1-2; D is possibly TRBD1 (5 bases). The sequenced sample consisted of blood buffy coat. The clonotype comes from a woman aged 18 to 75 with a cervical HPV16 infection that either progressed to CIN3+ or cleared (not recorded which). The CDR3 DNA, read in part, is TGTGCCGGCAGCTTAGCCCTGGATACGATTGACAGTCTATATGGC. This codes for CAGSLALDTIDSLYG. The entire CDR3 reads CAGSLALDTIDSLYGYTF.